This is a list of T cell receptor beta chains from one sample in a study of cytomegalovirus exposure and HLA in healthy donors. The method was immunoSEQ multiplex PCR; TCRdb's version includes in-frame clones alone and lacks a portion of them. Among fewer than 150,000 clones, about 72% were seen once, and the ten largest hold about 16%. Source material: PBMCs. These TCRs come from a man in his fifties or sixties in good health and CMV-seropositive. CDR3s include the opening cysteine and the closing phenylalanine or tryptophan. A D gene is named only where the DNA matches it firmly. Where a row states a size, it is once, few, many or the class of an expanded clone; other rows omit it.

cdr3_nt cdr3_aa j_call clone_size cdr3_length v_call d_call
TGTGCCAGCAGTTTAGGCCGGGGATTCGGCACAGATACGCAGTATTTT CASSLGRGFGTDTQYF TRBJ2-3 - 16 TRBV27 -
TGTGCCTGGAGTGTTCTCGGCGGTTACTATGGCTACACCTTC CAWSVLGGYYGYTF TRBJ1-2 - 14 TRBV30 -
TGTGCCAGCAGCTTAGACTCTCCATCCCTCCGCACAGATACGCAGTATTTT CASSLDSPSLRTDTQYF TRBJ2-3 - 17 TRBV7-2 -
TGTGCCAGCAGCTTGGGACAGGTCGTGAATGAGCAGTTCTTC CASSLGQVVNEQFF TRBJ2-1 - 14 TRBV5-8 -
TGTGCCAGTAGTGCTTCGGGGCTTCAGGGGCAGCCCCAGCATTTT CASSASGLQGQPQHF TRBJ1-5 - 15 TRBV19 -
TGCGCCAGCAGCCAGGACAGAACAGGGGACTATGGCTACACCTTC CASSQDRTGDYGYTF TRBJ1-2 - 15 TRBV4-3 TRBD1
TGTGCCAGCAGTTGGACAGGAGAGAACACCGGGGAGCTGTTTTTT CASSWTGENTGELFF TRBJ2-2 - 15 TRBV27 TRBD1
TGTGCCAGCAGGATCCAAGGGGCTGGCGAGCAGTACTTC CASRIQGAGEQYF TRBJ2-7 - 13 TRBV28 -
TGTGCCAGTAGTATAGGTAGGCTAGCGGGGGTCCCCGGAGAGACCCAGTACTTC CASSIGRLAGVPGETQYF TRBJ2-5 - 18 TRBV19 TRBD2
TGTGCCAGCAGCGTAGAGTCCCCCTGGACAGGGGGGACCACTGAAGCTTTCTTT CASSVESPWTGGTTEAFF TRBJ1-1 - 18 TRBV9 TRBD1
TGTGCCAGCAGCGGGACAGGGGCCCTCATGAACACTGAAGCTTTCTTT CASSGTGALMNTEAFF TRBJ1-1 - 16 TRBV5-4 TRBD1
TGTGCCAGCAGACCTATGACATCCAGCTATGGCTACACCTTC CASRPMTSSYGYTF TRBJ1-2 - 14 TRBV7-2 -
TGTGCCAGCAGTCCGGTGGCTAGCGGTCACTCCTACGAGCAGTACTTC CASSPVASGHSYEQYF TRBJ2-7 - 16 TRBV27 TRBD2
TGTGCCAGCAGTTCCGGGACTAGCGGGGGGGCAGGTTTAGAGACCCAGTACTTC CASSSGTSGGAGLETQYF TRBJ2-5 - 18 TRBV13 TRBD2
TGTGCCAGCATTTCTTTTGGACTAGCGGGACGTGGGGCCAACGTCCTGACTTTC CASISFGLAGRGANVLTF TRBJ2-6 - 18 TRBV27 TRBD2
TGTGCCAGCAGTTCACGACAACAGGGATTGATGTCTGGAAACACCATATATTTT CASSSRQQGLMSGNTIYF TRBJ1-3 few 18 TRBV27 -
TGTGCCAGCAGCCTGAACACAGGGGCCTACTACGAGCAGTACTTC CASSLNTGAYYEQYF TRBJ2-7 few 15 TRBV5-6 TRBD1
TGTGCCAGCAGCGCGAATCAGGGCTCCGTAGTCGGCTACACCTTC CASSANQGSVVGYTF TRBJ1-2 - 15 TRBV9 -
TGTGCCAGCAGCGTTTACTCACGAACCGATAATACAGATACGCAGTATTTT CASSVYSRTDNTDTQYF TRBJ2-3 - 17 TRBV9 -
TGTGCCAGCAGCGAAGGGGCCGGAGAGCAGTTCTTC CASSEGAGEQFF TRBJ2-1 - 12 TRBV7-9 -
TGTGCCACCAGCAGAGATTTCCTCCTCGACAGAGCTGGAAACACCATATATTTT CATSRDFLLDRAGNTIYF TRBJ1-3 - 18 TRBV15 -
TGTGCCAGCAGCTTAGGGAGCGGGGGTGGCCAGAATGAGCAGTTCTTC CASSLGSGGGQNEQFF TRBJ2-1 once 16 TRBV7-2 TRBD2
TGCAGCGTTGAACTAGCGGCAGGCTTCTACGAGCAGTACTTC CSVELAAGFYEQYF TRBJ2-7 - 14 TRBV29-1 TRBD2
TGTGCCAGCAGAGGGGGGGGAAATGAAAAACTGTTTTTT CASRGGGNEKLFF TRBJ1-4 - 13 TRBV28 -
TGTGCCAGCCAGGGGGCACTTCCGAATGAAAAACTGTTTTTT CASQGALPNEKLFF TRBJ1-4 - 14 TRBV27 TRBD1
TGTGCCAGCAGTGTCAGGCTAGCGGGAGACGAGCAGTACTTC CASSVRLAGDEQYF TRBJ2-7 - 14 TRBV25-1 TRBD2
TGTGCCAGCTCAGCAGGACAGGGTTTGGATCAGCCCCAGCATTTT CASSAGQGLDQPQHF TRBJ1-5 - 15 TRBV18 TRBD1
TGTGCCAGCAGCACACAGGGAAATGAGCAGTTCTTC CASSTQGNEQFF TRBJ2-1 - 12 TRBV2 -
TGTGCCAGCAGCCCAGACAGGGGCTGGGTTGGCTACACCTTC CASSPDRGWVGYTF TRBJ1-2 few 14 TRBV7-9 TRBD1
TGTGCCAGCAGCTCTCCTAGCGGGTACGACTCGGGCGAGCAGTACTTC CASSSPSGYDSGEQYF TRBJ2-7 - 16 TRBV7-9 TRBD2